The 4 T cell receptor beta chains listed next were all sequenced from one sample in a study of shared clonotypes between healthy human individuals. Sequenced by immunoSEQ multiplex PCR; TCRdb stores in-frame clones only, minus some. The sample comprises 400,000 to 550,000 clones, roughly 78% of which are singletons, and about an eighth rests with the top ten. Sequencing was performed on PBMCs. The source of these receptors is a woman aged 40 to 50 in good health. Some clones in this sample may be carry-over from other donors' samples.

The chain couples TRBV18 to TRBJ2-7; no clear D. The CDR3 contains 14 residues. Germline values: CDR1 KGHSH, CDR2 LQKENI. The V end was cut by 0 bases, the J end by 3 bases, with 9 bases between. The CDR3 DNA follows: TGTGCCAGCTCACCACCGAGAGTCCGCTACGAGCAGTACTTC. Its protein product is CASSPPRVRYEQYF. Looking up the rest from reference TRBV18 and TRBJ2-7 gives the full variable domain: NAGVMQNPRHLVRRRGQEARLRCSPMKGHSHVYWYRQLPEEGLKFMVYLQKENIIDESGMPKERFSAEFPKEGPSILRIQQVVRGDSAAYFCASSPPRVRYEQYFGPGTRLTVT.

The chain couples TRBV6-6 to TRBJ2-7; no firm D call. V lost 0 bases to trimming and J lost 7 bases, with 19 bases between them. This CDR3 is built from 16 residues. Germline CDR1 MNHNY, CDR2 SVGAGI (reference sequence). CDR3 sequence (DNA): TGTGCCAGCAGTTACTCGAGCTTTTTGACTTTGGGGGAGCAGTACTTC. Its protein is CASSYSSFLTLGEQYF.

V is TRBV7-2 and J is TRBJ2-7; 8 nucleotides line up with TRBD2. The CDR3 runs 15 residues. V trimming: 2 bases; J trimming: 3 bases; junction bases outside the gene matches: 6. Germline V gene data show CDR1 as SGHTA and CDR2 as FQGNSA. This chain's CDR3 is CASSLTSGAYYEQYF. The DNA for the CDR3 is TGTGCCAGCAGCTTAACTAGCGGAGCGTACTACGAGCAGTACTTC.

This clone was found once. The chain's CDR3 is CASSKGPTAREQYF. DNA of the CDR3: TGTGCCAGTAGTAAGGGACCGACCGCTCGGGAGCAGTACTTC. The rearrangement uses TRBV19 and TRBJ2-7; D may correspond to TRBD1 or TRBD2 (5 bases each). V was pared by 4 bases and J by 7 bases, with 17 bases between. The CDR3 extends over 14 amino acids. From germline, CDR1 is LNHDA and CDR2 SQIVND (reference sequence).